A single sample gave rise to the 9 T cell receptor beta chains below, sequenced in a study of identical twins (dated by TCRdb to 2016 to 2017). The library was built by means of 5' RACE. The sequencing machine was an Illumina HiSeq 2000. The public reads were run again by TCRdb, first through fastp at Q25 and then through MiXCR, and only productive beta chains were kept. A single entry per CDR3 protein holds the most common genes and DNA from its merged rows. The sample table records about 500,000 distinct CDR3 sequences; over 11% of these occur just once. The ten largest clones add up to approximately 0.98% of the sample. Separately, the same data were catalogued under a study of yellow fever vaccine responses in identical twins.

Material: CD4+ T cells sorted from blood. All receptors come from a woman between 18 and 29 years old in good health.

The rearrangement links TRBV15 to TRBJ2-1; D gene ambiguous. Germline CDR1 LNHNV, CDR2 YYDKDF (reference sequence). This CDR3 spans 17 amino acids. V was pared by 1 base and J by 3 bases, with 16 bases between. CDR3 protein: CATSRVGSVDHYNEQFF. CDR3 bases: TGTGCCACCAGCAGAGTGGGGTCAGTCGACCACTACAATGAGCAGTTCTTC.

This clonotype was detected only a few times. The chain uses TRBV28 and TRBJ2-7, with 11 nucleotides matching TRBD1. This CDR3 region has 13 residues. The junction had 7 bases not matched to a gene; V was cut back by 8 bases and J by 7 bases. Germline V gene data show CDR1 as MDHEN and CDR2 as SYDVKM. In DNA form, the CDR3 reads TGTGCCAGCTGCCTGGGACAGGGGGGGGAGCAGTACTTC. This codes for CASCLGQGGEQYF.

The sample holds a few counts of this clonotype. This chain's CDR3 is CATSDFTAGVMETQYF. The DNA for the CDR3 is TGTGCCACCAGTGATTTTACAGCGGGAGTCATGGAGACCCAGTACTTC. The chain is built from TRBV24-1 and TRBJ2-5; 8 bases are a match to TRBD2. With V trimmed by 1 base and J by 5 bases, 8 bases remained unmatched. There are 16 residues in the CDR3. Per the germline V gene, CDR1 is KGHDR and CDR2 is SFDVKD.

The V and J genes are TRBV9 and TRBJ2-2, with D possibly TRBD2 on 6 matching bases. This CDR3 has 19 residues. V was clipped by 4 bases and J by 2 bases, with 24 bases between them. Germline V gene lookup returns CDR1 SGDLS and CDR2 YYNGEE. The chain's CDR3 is CASSPRRGHGVKNTGELFF. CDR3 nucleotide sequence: TGTGCCAGCAGCCCCCGGAGGGGTCACGGGGTCAAAAACACCGGGGAGCTGTTTTTT.

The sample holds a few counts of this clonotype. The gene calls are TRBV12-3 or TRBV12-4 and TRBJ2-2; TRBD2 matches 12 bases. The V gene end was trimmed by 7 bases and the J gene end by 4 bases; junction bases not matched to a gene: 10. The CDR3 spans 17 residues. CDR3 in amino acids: CASKVASGGASTGELFF. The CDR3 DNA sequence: TGTGCCAGCAAAGTGGCTAGCGGGGGGGCCAGCACCGGGGAGCTGTTTTTT.

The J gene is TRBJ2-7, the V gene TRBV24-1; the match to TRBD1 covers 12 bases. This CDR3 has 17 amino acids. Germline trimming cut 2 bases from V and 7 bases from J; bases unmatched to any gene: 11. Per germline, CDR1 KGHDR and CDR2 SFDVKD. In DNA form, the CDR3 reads TGTGCCACCAGTGATTATACCGGGACAGGGGGCGCGGGGGAGCAGTACTTC. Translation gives CATSDYTGTGGAGEQYF.

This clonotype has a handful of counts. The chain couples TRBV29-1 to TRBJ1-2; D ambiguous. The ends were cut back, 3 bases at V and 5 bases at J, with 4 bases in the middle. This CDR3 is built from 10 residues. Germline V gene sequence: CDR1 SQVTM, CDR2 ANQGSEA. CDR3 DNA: TGCAGCGTTGATAAGTATGGCTACACCTTC. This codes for CSVDKYGYTF.

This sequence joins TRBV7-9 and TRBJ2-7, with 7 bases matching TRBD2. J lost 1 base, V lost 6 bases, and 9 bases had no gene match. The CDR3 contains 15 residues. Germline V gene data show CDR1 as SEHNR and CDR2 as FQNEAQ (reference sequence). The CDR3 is CASSLEAGASYEQYF. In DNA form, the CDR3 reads TGTGCCAGCAGTCTAGAGGCGGGAGCGTCCTACGAGCAGTACTTC.

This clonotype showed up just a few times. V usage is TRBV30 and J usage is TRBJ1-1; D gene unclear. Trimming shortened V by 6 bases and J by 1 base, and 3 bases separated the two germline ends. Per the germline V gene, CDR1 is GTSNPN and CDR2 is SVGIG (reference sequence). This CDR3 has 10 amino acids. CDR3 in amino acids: CACGNTEAFF. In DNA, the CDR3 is TGTGCCTGTGGGAACACTGAAGCTTTCTTT.